These T cell receptor beta chains were read from a single sample in a study of cytomegalovirus exposure and HLA in healthy donors. Clones were sequenced by immunoSEQ multiplex PCR, and TCRdb holds only the in-frame ones, with some missing. The sample records 100,000 to 150,000 clones, 76% being singletons. Sequencing was done on a sample of PBMCs. Receptors originate from a female donor in good health and CMV-seropositive. Both conserved end residues are part of each CDR3. A D gene is named only where the DNA matches it firmly. The size of a clone is reported for some rows only, either as once, few or many, or as a class for expanded clones.

DNA: TGTGCCAGCGGGACTAGCGGGAGCTCCTACGAGCAGTACTTC; CDR3: CASGTSGSSYEQYF; D: TRBD2; J: TRBJ2-7; size: .; V: TRBV27
DNA: TGTGCCAGCCACCAGGCTCTCACCTACAATGAGCAGTTCTTC; CDR3: CASHQALTYNEQFF; D: .; J: TRBJ2-1; size: .; V: TRBV7-9
DNA: TGTGCCAGCAGCCCGAGGGTAGCGGGGGCGCGGGGCACCGGGGAGCTGTTTTTT; CDR3: CASSPRVAGARGTGELFF; D: TRBD2; J: TRBJ2-2; size: .; V: TRBV7-3
DNA: TGTGCCAGCAGTTACTCGGCCGACAGGGCCGAAGCTTTCTTT; CDR3: CASSYSADRAEAFF; D: TRBD1; J: TRBJ1-1; size: .; V: TRBV6-5
DNA: TGTGCCAGCAGCCCGCGTGCGAGCGGGAGGGCCCAAGAGACCCAGTACTTC; CDR3: CASSPRASGRAQETQYF; D: TRBD2; J: TRBJ2-5; size: few; V: TRBV5-6
DNA: TGCGCCAGCAGCTTGGGAGGGGGTGTAGATACGCAGTATTTT; CDR3: CASSLGGGVDTQYF; D: .; J: TRBJ2-3; size: .; V: TRBV5-1
DNA: TGTGCCAGCAGCTTGTTCCAGAACACTGAAGCTTTCTTT; CDR3: CASSLFQNTEAFF; D: .; J: TRBJ1-1; size: .; V: TRBV7-2
DNA: TGTGCCAGTAGTATACTTAAGCCGGGACAGGGAGGCGAGTTCTTC; CDR3: CASSILKPGQGGEFF; D: TRBD1; J: TRBJ2-1; size: .; V: TRBV19
DNA: TGTGCCAGTAGCCTAGCGGAGGGGACAGATACGCAGTATTTT; CDR3: CASSLAEGTDTQYF; D: TRBD2; J: TRBJ2-3; size: .; V: TRBV6-1
DNA: TGTGCCAGCAGTACCCAGGCGGGGGGAACCGGGGAGCTGTTTTTT; CDR3: CASSTQAGGTGELFF; D: TRBD2; J: TRBJ2-2; size: .; V: TRBV6-6
DNA: TGTGCCAGCAGCCAAGATTATGGCCAGTTGGGACAGCGCGAGCAGTACTTC; CDR3: CASSQDYGQLGQREQYF; D: TRBD1; J: TRBJ2-7; size: once; V: TRBV14
DNA: TGTGCCAGCAGTGAAGTAGGGCGGGGACTAGCGGAATACAATGAGCAGTTCTTC; CDR3: CASSEVGRGLAEYNEQFF; D: TRBD2; J: TRBJ2-1; size: .; V: TRBV6-1
DNA: TGTGCCAGCAGTGAGCCAGGGGATGAGACCCAGTACTTC; CDR3: CASSEPGDETQYF; D: .; J: TRBJ2-5; size: .; V: TRBV6-5
DNA: TGTGCCAGCAGCTTGGAAAGCCGTGAAAAACTGTTTTTT; CDR3: CASSLESREKLFF; D: .; J: TRBJ1-4; size: .; V: TRBV5-5
DNA: TGCGCCAGCAAACCCGACAGGTTCTATAATTCACCCCTCCACTTT; CDR3: CASKPDRFYNSPLHF; D: .; J: TRBJ1-6; size: .; V: TRBV10-2
DNA: TGTGCCAGCAGCTTGGCCGCGGGTAATCAGCCCCAGCATTTT; CDR3: CASSLAAGNQPQHF; D: .; J: TRBJ1-5; size: .; V: TRBV5-5
DNA: TGTGCCAGCAGCTTCTGGGAGGTCACAGATACGCAGTATTTT; CDR3: CASSFWEVTDTQYF; D: .; J: TRBJ2-3; size: .; V: TRBV5-6
DNA: TGTGCCAGCAGCGATGGGACTCATAATGAAAAACTGTTTTTT; CDR3: CASSDGTHNEKLFF; D: .; J: TRBJ1-4; size: .; V: TRBV9
DNA: TGTGCCAGCAGCTTCGCAGGGTTTAGCCAAGAGACCCAGTACTTC; CDR3: CASSFAGFSQETQYF; D: .; J: TRBJ2-5; size: .; V: TRBV7-9
DNA: TGTGCCAGCAGTCTGACGGGACAGGGGGCGTACGAGCAGTACTTC; CDR3: CASSLTGQGAYEQYF; D: TRBD1; J: TRBJ2-7; size: .; V: TRBV6-5
DNA: TGTGCCAGTAGAAGGGGGTCAGACTACGAGCAGTACTTC; CDR3: CASRRGSDYEQYF; D: .; J: TRBJ2-7; size: .; V: TRBV19
DNA: TGTGCCAGCAGTCGACAGGGACCCTACGAGCAGTACTTC; CDR3: CASSRQGPYEQYF; D: TRBD1; J: TRBJ2-7; size: few; V: TRBV2
DNA: TGTGCCAGCAGCCAGCAGGGATCTGGAACAGATACGCAGTATTTT; CDR3: CASSQQGSGTDTQYF; D: .; J: TRBJ2-3; size: .; V: TRBV14
DNA: TGCAGCGTTGGACAGTATGGCTACACCTTC; CDR3: CSVGQYGYTF; D: .; J: TRBJ1-2; size: .; V: TRBV29-1
DNA: TGTGCCAGCAGCCCGCAAGGGACTACCCAAGAGACCCAGTACTTC; CDR3: CASSPQGTTQETQYF; D: TRBD2; J: TRBJ2-5; size: .; V: TRBV7-7
DNA: TGCGCCAGCAGTGACAGGGGGTACGAGCAGTACTTC; CDR3: CASSDRGYEQYF; D: TRBD1; J: TRBJ2-7; size: .; V: TRBV10-2
DNA: TGTGCCAGTATTACAGGGGTGGGCCAGCCCCAGCATTTT; CDR3: CASITGVGQPQHF; D: TRBD1; J: TRBJ1-5; size: .; V: TRBV19
DNA: TGCGCCAGCAGCCCCGAAGGCTATCGGGGGGAGACCCAGTACTTC; CDR3: CASSPEGYRGETQYF; D: .; J: TRBJ2-5; size: .; V: TRBV5-1
DNA: TGCGCCAGCAGCGAAGGGACTAGCGGGACCCAAGAGACCCAGTACTTC; CDR3: CASSEGTSGTQETQYF; D: TRBD2; J: TRBJ2-5; size: .; V: TRBV5-1
DNA: TGTGCCATCAGGAACCTAGAGGACACTGAAGCTTTCTTT; CDR3: CAIRNLEDTEAFF; D: .; J: TRBJ1-1; size: .; V: TRBV10-3
DNA: TGTGCCAGTAGTATCCTAGCGGGAGGTTTAGAGACCCAGTACTTC; CDR3: CASSILAGGLETQYF; D: TRBD2; J: TRBJ2-5; size: few; V: TRBV19
DNA: TGTGCCAGCTCACCACCGAGCCGGACAGGGTTTGGCTACACCTTC; CDR3: CASSPPSRTGFGYTF; D: TRBD1; J: TRBJ1-2; size: .; V: TRBV18
DNA: TGTGCCAGCAGCTTGGTTGGGCAGCGGGGGGTCAATGAGCAGTTCTTC; CDR3: CASSLVGQRGVNEQFF; D: TRBD2; J: TRBJ2-1; size: .; V: TRBV5-6
DNA: TGCGCCAGCAGCTTCGGGTTGGGACAGGGCCTTGGGGCCAACGTCCTGACTTTC; CDR3: CASSFGLGQGLGANVLTF; D: TRBD1; J: TRBJ2-6; size: .; V: TRBV5-1
DNA: TGTGCCAGCAGTTTATCCTTGAACACTGAAGCTTTCTTT; CDR3: CASSLSLNTEAFF; D: .; J: TRBJ1-1; size: once; V: TRBV27
DNA: TGTGCCAGCAGTGAGTCCCATAGCTATGGCTACACCTTC; CDR3: CASSESHSYGYTF; D: .; J: TRBJ1-2; size: .; V: TRBV6-1
DNA: TGTGCCAGCAGCGTCGGGACTACCTCCTTGGGAGAGACCCAGTACTTC; CDR3: CASSVGTTSLGETQYF; D: TRBD2; J: TRBJ2-5; size: few; V: TRBV5-4
DNA: TGTGCCAGCAGCCACTCCGGGACAGGGCGCTACGAGCAGTACTTC; CDR3: CASSHSGTGRYEQYF; D: TRBD1; J: TRBJ2-7; size: .; V: TRBV5-6
DNA: TGCGCCAGCAGCCGACAGGGACTAGCGGAAGAGACCCAGTACTTC; CDR3: CASSRQGLAEETQYF; D: TRBD2; J: TRBJ2-5; size: .; V: TRBV4-1
DNA: TGTGCCATCAGTGAACCGGGACAAAACGCTGAAGCTTTCTTT; CDR3: CAISEPGQNAEAFF; D: .; J: TRBJ1-1; size: .; V: TRBV10-3
DNA: TGTGCCAGTGAGCGGGCTAGCGGGAGGGGAGAGACCCAGTACTTC; CDR3: CASERASGRGETQYF; D: TRBD2; J: TRBJ2-5; size: .; V: TRBV19
DNA: TGTGCCAGCAGTTACTCAACCGGGAGGGCCGGTCCAGATACGCAGTATTTT; CDR3: CASSYSTGRAGPDTQYF; D: TRBD2; J: TRBJ2-3; size: .; V: TRBV6-7
DNA: TGTGCCAGCTCATTCGACGACAGGGCCTCCTACAATGAGCAGTTCTTC; CDR3: CASSFDDRASYNEQFF; D: TRBD1; J: TRBJ2-1; size: few; V: TRBV18
DNA: TGTGCCAGCAGCCAAGAGGCTCTCCCAAGTCACACCATATATTTT; CDR3: CASSQEALPSHTIYF; D: .; J: TRBJ1-3; size: .; V: TRBV4-2
DNA: TGTGCCAGCAGCTTGGCCGGGGTTACAGGGATTCGGTACGAGCAGTACTTC; CDR3: CASSLAGVTGIRYEQYF; D: .; J: TRBJ2-7; size: .; V: TRBV5-4
DNA: TGTGCCAGCAGCTCCCCTGACAGGGCCTACGAGCAGTACTTC; CDR3: CASSSPDRAYEQYF; D: TRBD1; J: TRBJ2-7; size: .; V: TRBV7-9
DNA: TGCAGCGTTTATGTAGGCACTAGTGGTCCTTTGGAGCAGTACTTC; CDR3: CSVYVGTSGPLEQYF; D: .; J: TRBJ2-7; size: .; V: TRBV29-1
DNA: TGTGCCAGCAGCCAGGGGACAGGGGGCTATGAAAAACTGTTTTTT; CDR3: CASSQGTGGYEKLFF; D: TRBD1; J: TRBJ1-4; size: .; V: TRBV4-2
DNA: TGTGCCAGCAGCACCGTCCAGGGTCGTCAAGAGACCCAGTACTTC; CDR3: CASSTVQGRQETQYF; D: .; J: TRBJ2-5; size: once; V: TRBV5-8
DNA: TGTGCCAGCAGCCCACGGGGAGATCAAGGGCACGAGCAGTACTTC; CDR3: CASSPRGDQGHEQYF; D: .; J: TRBJ2-7; size: .; V: TRBV7-2
DNA: TGTGCCAGCAGTTTCGGCAGGGCTCGTGAGCAGTTCTTC; CDR3: CASSFGRAREQFF; D: .; J: TRBJ2-1; size: .; V: TRBV28
DNA: TGTGCCAGCAGCTTGACCGAGGGCTATTCACCCCTCCACTTT; CDR3: CASSLTEGYSPLHF; D: .; J: TRBJ1-6; size: .; V: TRBV11-2
DNA: TGTGCCTGCAAAGGACACCCGAACACTGAAGCTTTCTTT; CDR3: CACKGHPNTEAFF; D: .; J: TRBJ1-1; size: .; V: TRBV30
DNA: TGTGCCAGCAGCTGGCCGGGACAGGGGCCCGACCGCTCCTATAATTCACCCCTCCACTTT; CDR3: CASSWPGQGPDRSYNSPLHF; D: TRBD1; J: TRBJ1-6; size: .; V: TRBV5-5
DNA: TGTGCCAGCACACAATTCCGGACAGTTCCCACTGAAGCTTTCTTT; CDR3: CASTQFRTVPTEAFF; D: .; J: TRBJ1-1; size: .; V: TRBV28
DNA: TGTGCCAGCTGGCCAGGGGGAACCTACAATGAGCAGTTCTTC; CDR3: CASWPGGTYNEQFF; D: TRBD1; J: TRBJ2-1; size: .; V: TRBV27
DNA: TGTGCCAGCAGCCCCGTCGCCGGGGAAGGTGAGCAGTTCTTC; CDR3: CASSPVAGEGEQFF; D: .; J: TRBJ2-1; size: .; V: TRBV28
DNA: TGCGCCAGCAGGCCCCCGGGACAGGGTAACGGGGAGCTGTTTTTT; CDR3: CASRPPGQGNGELFF; D: TRBD1; J: TRBJ2-2; size: .; V: TRBV10-2
DNA: TGTGCCAGTAATATCGGGACATGGGGTCAGCCCCAGCATTTT; CDR3: CASNIGTWGQPQHF; D: .; J: TRBJ1-5; size: .; V: TRBV19